This entry concerns a single T cell receptor (beta chain). The protocol was immunoSEQ multiplex PCR, while the TCRdb copy is restricted to in-frame clones and leaves out a portion. The sample shows 25,000 to 30,000 clones, about 81% of them seen only once. The CDR3 is 11 residues long. V lost 5 bases to trimming and J lost 4 bases, with 8 bases between them. Germline V gene lookup returns CDR1 DFQATT and CDR2 SNEGSKA (reference sequence). These data come from a study of neoadjuvant nivolumab and ipilimumab in lung cancer. The clonotype originates from an adult with non-small cell lung cancer. The sample consisted of tumor tissue, taken after neoadjuvant nivolumab, alone or with ipilimumab, at or shortly before surgery. The chain joins TRBV20-1 to TRBJ1-2; D is unresolved. For the CDR3, the DNA is TGCAGTGCTGGGGAAACCTATGGCTACACCTTC. Its translation is CSAGETYGYTF.